The 9 T cell receptor beta chains given below trace back to one sample, sequenced in a study of blood T cell repertoires in COVID-19. The repertoire was sequenced with immunoSEQ multiplex PCR; TCRdb's copy has only in-frame clones and lacks some. The data contain approximately 150,000 clones, almost 85% of them seen just once; the ten biggest clones take up over 1.1%. Sequencing input: peripheral blood. These receptors were taken from a man between 60 and 70 years old with acute or convalescent COVID-19.

This rearrangement joins TRBV27 to TRBJ2-7; the match to TRBD2 covers 10 bases. CDR1 is MNHEY, CDR2 SMNVEV, per germline (reference sequence). The V segment lost 0 bases and the J segment 3 bases; nucleotides outside the gene matches: 8. This CDR3 is 17 amino acids long. The CDR3 coding sequence is TGTGCCAGCAGTTTATCTCCACCAACTAGCGGGGTCTACGAGCAGTACTTC. Its translation: CASSLSPPTSGVYEQYF.

The chain joins TRBV5-1 to TRBJ1-1; tentative D call: TRBD1 (5 bases). The germline V gene has CDR1 SGHRS and CDR2 YFSETQ. CDR3 length: 16 residues. V shed 0 bases and J shed 4 bases, with 16 bases lying between them. The CDR3 region is CASSLGLGGRTTEAFF. CDR3 bases: TGCGCCAGCAGCTTGGGTTTGGGGGGACGAACCACTGAAGCTTTCTTT.

The gene calls are TRBV19 and TRBJ2-7; 10 bases fit TRBD1. The germline CDR1 and CDR2 sequences are LNHDA and SQIVND (reference sequence). This CDR3 has 15 residues. The trim removed 6 bases at V and 2 bases at J, leaving 7 bases unmatched. The CDR3 DNA reads as TGTGCCAGTAGGAACCCGGGACAGGGGACCTACGAGCAGTACTTC. Its protein is CASRNPGQGTYEQYF.

This sequence joins TRBV19 and TRBJ1-5; tentative D call: TRBD1 (5 bases). CDR3 size: 15 residues. V was shortened by 3 bases and J by 4 bases, with 13 bases between the two germline ends. Germline V gene sequence: CDR1 LNHDA, CDR2 SQIVND (reference sequence). Here the CDR3 DNA reads TGTGCCAGTAGTATCGCGGGGGGAAGGAATCAGCCCCAGCATTTT. This translates into CASSIAGGRNQPQHF.

This chain links TRBV5-1 with TRBJ2-1, with D possibly being TRBD1 (6 bases). Trimming left V 4 bases short and J 6 bases short, with 17 bases between. This CDR3 contains 15 residues. Per the germline V gene, CDR1 is SGHRS and CDR2 is YFSETQ. The CDR3 is CASSNRDKAVNEQFF. The DNA for the CDR3 is TGCGCCAGCAGCAACCGGGACAAAGCCGTCAATGAGCAGTTCTTC.

The chain recombines TRBV5-1 with TRBJ1-2, with 8 bases aligning to TRBD1. The length of the CDR3 is 14 residues. CDR1 is SGHRS, CDR2 YFSETQ, per germline. After removal of 4 bases from V and 4 bases from J, the junction contained 6 bases not matched to a gene. The DNA for the CDR3 is TGCGCCAGCAGCCCAGACAGGGGAGGCTATGGCTACACCTTC. Translating gives CASSPDRGGYGYTF. The full variable domain, rest sourced from reference TRBV5-1 and TRBJ1-2, is KAGVTQTPRYLIKTRGQQVTLSCSPISGHRSVSWYQQTPGQGLQFLFEYFSETQRNKGNFPGRFSGRQFSNSRSEMNVSTLELGDSALYLCASSPDRGGYGYTFGSGTRLTVV.

The chain combines TRBV5-1 with TRBJ1-2; the D gene is possibly TRBD1 (5 bases). The CDR3 is 15 residues long. Germline V gene lookup returns CDR1 SGHRS and CDR2 YFSETQ. Trimming removed 4 bases at V and 4 bases at J, with 17 bases between. The CDR3 DNA is TGCGCCAGCAGCGTCGATGGGGGGGAGGCCTATGGCTACACCTTC. It translates to CASSVDGGEAYGYTF.

This chain links TRBV27 with TRBJ2-7; D remains unclear. Germline V gives CDR1 MNHEY, CDR2 SMNVEV (reference sequence). V lost 2 bases, J lost 2 bases, and 10 bases lay in between. The CDR3 loop spans 14 amino acids. CDR3 in amino acids: CASSLGTNPYEQYF. The CDR3, as DNA: TGTGCCAGCAGTTTAGGTACAAACCCCTACGAGCAGTACTTC.

CDR3 nucleotides: TGTGCCAGCAGCCAAGACTTGGCGGGTGAGCAGTTCTTC. Translating it yields CASSQDLAGEQFF. This chain uses TRBV14 with TRBJ2-1, with D possibly matching TRBD2 (5 bases). V was trimmed by 0 bases and J by 9 bases, leaving 9 bases between them. CDR1 and CDR2 (germline): SGHDN, FVKESK. The CDR3 contains 13 residues.